The rows below give T cell receptor beta chains drawn from one sample of a study of T cells of healthy individuals. TCRdb ran MiXCR on the 5' RACE reads and lists one entry per CDR3 protein. This sample has 38,000 or so distinct CDR3 sequences, with 3.5% to 5.5% found just once. Source of these receptors: a human donor in good health. CDR3s include the opening cysteine and the closing phenylalanine or tryptophan. A D gene is named only where the DNA matches it firmly. Not every row has a clone size; where given, it reads once, few, many or a size class.

clone_size j_call d_call v_call cdr3_aa cdr3_nt
many TRBJ2-6 . TRBV24-1 CATYGQTPEWANVLTF TGTGCCACCTACGGACAGACCCCAGAATGGGCCAACGTCCTGACTTTC
many TRBJ1-6 . TRBV7-9 CASSFDTRNSPLHF TGTGCCAGCAGCTTTGACACCAGAAATTCACCCCTCCACTTT
many TRBJ2-7 TRBD1 TRBV6-5 CASSYYPRGRFYEQYF TGTGCCAGCAGTTACTACCCAAGGGGGCGGTTCTACGAGCAGTACTTC
many TRBJ2-7 TRBD2 TRBV2 CAGVRGETSGSYEQYF TGTGCCGGGGTTAGGGGCGAGACTAGCGGGTCCTACGAGCAGTACTTC
few TRBJ2-7 . TRBV2 CASGGPRRYF TGTGCCAGCGGGGGCCCAAGGAGGTACTTC
many TRBJ2-7 TRBD2 TRBV20-1 CSASSGERRHSYEQYF TGCAGTGCTAGTAGCGGGGAGCGCAGACATAGTTACGAGCAGTACTTC
many TRBJ2-1 . TRBV18 CASSPPRKKTGGTRVYNEQFF TGTGCCAGCTCACCACCCCGAAAAAAAACCGGTGGCACGCGGGTATACAATGAGCAGTTCTTC
. TRBJ2-3 . TRBV27 CASRDFSTDTQYF TGTGCCAGCAGGGATTTTAGTACAGATACGCAGTATTTT
. TRBJ1-2 . TRBV19 CASSTSGTNRYGYNF TGTGCCAGTAGTACTTCCGGGACAAATCGATATGGCTACAACTTC
many TRBJ1-3 . TRBV4-1 CASSQDGRRTPTGDGNTIYF TGCGCCAGCAGCCAAGATGGGCGAAGGACCCCGACGGGAGACGGAAACACCATATATTTT
. TRBJ1-6 TRBD1 TRBV2 CASGRQGNSPLHF TGTGCCAGCGGTAGACAGGGCAATTCACCCCTCCACTTT
. TRBJ2-6 . TRBV2 CASLGGLGGANVLTF TGTGCCAGCCTCGGGGGATTAGGAGGGGCCAACGTCCTGACTTTC
many TRBJ1-3 . TRBV12-3/TRBV12-4 CASGVRAGNTIYF TGTGCCAGCGGAGTCAGGGCTGGAAACACCATATATTTT
many TRBJ1-1 . TRBV18 CASSQAFLGNTEAFF TGTGCCAGCTCACAAGCCTTCCTGGGGAACACTGAAGCTTTCTTT
many TRBJ2-7 . TRBV29-1 CSVDQGEAYEQYF TGCAGCGTTGATCAAGGGGAAGCCTACGAGCAGTACTTC
few TRBJ2-3 . TRBV29-1 CSVGAGSTDTQYF TGCAGCGTTGGGGCGGGGAGCACAGATACGCAGTATTTT
. TRBJ1-1 . TRBV19 CASHKTGIGTVAFF TGTGCCAGTCATAAGACAGGCATAGGGACTGTAGCTTTCTTT